This is a list of T cell receptor beta chains from one sample in a study of T cells after yellow fever vaccination. A single record per CDR3 protein comes from TCRdb applying MiXCR to the 5' RACE reads. Here the sample spans 450,000 to 550,000 distinct CDR3 sequences, 20% to 25% being singletons. The sequences come from PBMCs, collected more than 20 days after the first yellow fever vaccination. The receptors were gathered from a man aged 18 to 30 who received the YFV17D yellow fever vaccine. The CDR3 runs from the conserved cysteine through the conserved F or W. A D gene is named only where the DNA matches it firmly. Rows may omit the clone size; those that give it use once, few, many or a size class.

.	TRBJ2-2	.	TRBV7-9	TGTGCCAGCAGCTTAGGGCGGAAAAACACCGGGGAGCTGTTTTTT	CASSLGRKNTGELFF
.	TRBJ2-1	TRBD1	TRBV5-1	TGCGCCAGCAGCTTGGGGCAGGGGGCATCTACCTACAATGAGCAGTTCTTC	CASSLGQGASTYNEQFF
.	TRBJ1-1	TRBD1	TRBV20-1	TGCAGTGCTAGAGATCCCAACAGGGGGCTGGACACTGAAGCTTTCTTT	CSARDPNRGLDTEAFF
.	TRBJ1-1	.	TRBV30	TGTGCCTGGAGCCAGGGAATGAACACTGAAGCTTTCTTT	CAWSQGMNTEAFF
once	TRBJ1-5	TRBD1	TRBV20-1	TGCAGTGCCTCTAGACAGGGCCAGCCCCAGCATTTT	CSASRQGQPQHF
.	TRBJ2-5	.	TRBV18	TGTGCCAGCTCAAAAAACAGGGTAATCCAAGAGACCCAGTACTTC	CASSKNRVIQETQYF
.	TRBJ1-3	TRBD1	TRBV5-1	TGCGCCAGCAGCTACTGGGGACAGGGGGCTGGAAACACCATATATTTT	CASSYWGQGAGNTIYF
few	TRBJ2-3	TRBD2	TRBV28	TGTGCCAGCAGTATCCGACTAGCGGGGACGGCGGATACGCAGTATTTT	CASSIRLAGTADTQYF
.	TRBJ2-3	TRBD2	TRBV6-1	TGTGCCAGCAGTCTCACGACTAGCGCGCACACAGATACGCAGTATTTT	CASSLTTSAHTDTQYF
.	TRBJ1-2	.	TRBV12-3/TRBV12-4	TGTGCCAGCAGTTTGGCAGGGTTCTATGGCTACACCTTC	CASSLAGFYGYTF
.	TRBJ1-1	.	TRBV4-1	TGCGCCAGCAGCCAAGTCGAAGGGAGAAGCACTGAAGCTTTCTTT	CASSQVEGRSTEAFF
.	TRBJ1-2	TRBD1	TRBV29-1	TGCAGCGTTGACCCGGGACAGGGAGGCAGGGGCTACACCTTC	CSVDPGQGGRGYTF
.	TRBJ1-2	.	TRBV7-9	TGTGCCAGCAGCTTACGGTCGCCGGACGGCTACACCTTC	CASSLRSPDGYTF
few	TRBJ2-3	TRBD2	TRBV5-1	TGCGCCAGCAGCTTGGCTAGCGGGGAGCTGGATACGCAGTATTTT	CASSLASGELDTQYF
.	TRBJ1-2	TRBD1	TRBV27	TGTGCCAGCAGTTGGGGACAGGGAGAGTTATATGGCTACACCTTC	CASSWGQGELYGYTF
.	TRBJ2-1	.	TRBV12-3/TRBV12-4	TGTGCCAGCAGTCCGGACGAAGCAATTCAGTTCTTC	CASSPDEAIQFF
few	TRBJ1-2	.	TRBV20-1	TGCAGTGCTAGACCAGCGGACGGCCTCGGTGGCTACACCTTC	CSARPADGLGGYTF
once	TRBJ2-2	TRBD2	TRBV7-9	TGTGCCAGCAGCCCCCCCAGCGGGGGACCTAACACCGGGGAGCTGTTTTTT	CASSPPSGGPNTGELFF
few	TRBJ1-1	TRBD1	TRBV7-2	TGTGCCAGCAGCATACAGGGGAGTAGGGCTGAAGCTTTCTTT	CASSIQGSRAEAFF
few	TRBJ2-6	.	TRBV2	TGTGCCAGCATGGGGCCGGCGAACCGGGCGGGGGCCAACGTCCTGACTTTC	CASMGPANRAGANVLTF
few	TRBJ1-4	.	TRBV7-9	TGTGCCAGCAGCCTGGGACGGATTGCAACTAATGAAAAACTGTTTTTT	CASSLGRIATNEKLFF
.	TRBJ2-1	TRBD2	TRBV20-1	TGCAGTGCACTCCTAGCGGGGGGGAACGATGAGCAGTTCTTC	CSALLAGGNDEQFF
few	TRBJ2-3	.	TRBV4-1	TGCGCCAGCAGCCAAGATCGGAGCGGAACGCAGTATTTT	CASSQDRSGTQYF
many	TRBJ2-5	.	TRBV4-2	TGTGCCAGCAGCCAAGGCAGGGAAGAGACCCAGTACTTC	CASSQGREETQYF
many	TRBJ2-7	.	TRBV7-2	TGTGCCAGCAGCCCAGGGTCGGGCGAGCAGTACTTC	CASSPGSGEQYF
many	TRBJ2-7	.	TRBV5-1	TGCGCCAGCAGCTTGGACGGGAGCTCCTACGAGCAGTACTTC	CASSLDGSSYEQYF
.	TRBJ1-5	.	TRBV7-6	TGTGCCAGCAGCTTAGGGGCGGTAGGGGATCAGCCCCAGCATTTT	CASSLGAVGDQPQHF
.	TRBJ2-3	.	TRBV6-4	TGTGCCAGCAGTGACAACGGGGGCGCCACAGATACGCAGTATTTT	CASSDNGGATDTQYF
few	TRBJ2-3	.	TRBV6-5	TGTGCCAGCAGTTCTCCGCAGGGGCCTAGCACAGATACGCAGTATTTT	CASSSPQGPSTDTQYF
.	TRBJ2-3	.	TRBV6-5	TGTGCCAGCAGTTCTTCTCACCTGGTCACAGATACGCAGTATTTT	CASSSSHLVTDTQYF
few	TRBJ2-1	TRBD2	TRBV9	TGTGCCAGCAGTCCCGGGACTAGTTTTTTCTTC	CASSPGTSFFF